The TCR beta chain under discussion was sequenced for a study of CD8+ T cells in alopecia areata. The treatment denotes: oral pan-JAK inhibitor, 5-10 mg twice daily. In each case, RNA was isolated and then reverse transcribed into cDNA as the sequencing template. Sequencing was performed with immunoSEQ multiplex PCR; in TCRdb, only in-frame clones are kept and a portion is missing. This sample has tens of thousands of clones, with around 45% found just once. In germline, CDR1 is MNHNS, CDR2 SASEGT. V lost 4 bases and J lost 7; bases outside the gene matches: 10. The CDR3 runs to 16 residues. Points from the study as a whole: Among the 100 top clones, expanded CD8+ clones, like scalp clonality, were significantly decreased by tofacitinib. Scalp repertoires also include resident alphabeta T cells from normal skin.

By share of the sample, this clone is medium-sized. Antigen: not known. This TCR derives from a human donor with alopecia areata. Here the sequenced sample was CD8+ T cells sorted from blood, taken at approximately week 36, from a patient treated with tofacitinib. The rearrangement joins TRBV6-1 to TRBJ2-7, with 13 bases aligning to TRBD2. This CDR3 reads CASSVSPGTSGEEQYF. In nucleotides, the CDR3 is TGTGCCAGCAGTGTTAGTCCTGGGACTAGCGGGGAGGAGCAGTACTTC.